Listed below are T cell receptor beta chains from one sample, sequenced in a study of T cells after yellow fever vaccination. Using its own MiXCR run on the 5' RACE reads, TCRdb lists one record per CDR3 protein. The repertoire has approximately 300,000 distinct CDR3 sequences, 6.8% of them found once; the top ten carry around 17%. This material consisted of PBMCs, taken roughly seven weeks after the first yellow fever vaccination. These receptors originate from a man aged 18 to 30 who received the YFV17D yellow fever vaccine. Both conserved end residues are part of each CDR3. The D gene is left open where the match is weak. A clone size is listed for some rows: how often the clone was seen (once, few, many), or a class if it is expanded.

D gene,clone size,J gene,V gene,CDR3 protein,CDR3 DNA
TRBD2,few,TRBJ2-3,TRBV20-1,CSAHAGGPTDTQYF,TGCAGTGCTCACGCGGGGGGGCCGACAGATACGCAGTATTTT
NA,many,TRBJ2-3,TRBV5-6,CASSLVVVADTQYF,TGTGCCAGCAGCTTGGTCGTTGTGGCAGATACGCAGTATTTT
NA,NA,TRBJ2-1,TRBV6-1,CASSSATYNEQFF,TGTGCCAGCAGTAGTGCTACCTACAATGAGCAGTTCTTC
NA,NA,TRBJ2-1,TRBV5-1,CASSGGPGNEQFF,TGCGCCAGCAGCGGGGGGCCGGGCAATGAGCAGTTCTTC
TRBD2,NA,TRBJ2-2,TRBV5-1,CASSWGGVSGELFF,TGCGCCAGCAGCTGGGGAGGGGTCTCCGGGGAGCTGTTTTTT
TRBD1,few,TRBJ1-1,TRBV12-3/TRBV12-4,CASRITGGLEAFF,TGTGCCAGCAGAATAACAGGGGGCCTTGAAGCTTTCTTT
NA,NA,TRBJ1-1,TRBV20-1,CSARSWGSNTEAFF,TGCAGTGCGAGATCGTGGGGATCGAACACTGAAGCTTTCTTT
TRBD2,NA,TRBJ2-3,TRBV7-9,CASSFRPSGVRNTQYF,TGTGCCAGCAGCTTCCGTCCTAGCGGGGTTAGAAATACGCAGTATTTT
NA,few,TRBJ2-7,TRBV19,CASSIGGYEQYF,TGTGCCAGTAGTATTGGGGGATACGAGCAGTACTTC
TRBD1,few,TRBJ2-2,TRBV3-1,CASSATGFATGELFF,TGTGCCAGCAGCGCGACAGGGTTTGCGACCGGGGAGCTGTTTTTT
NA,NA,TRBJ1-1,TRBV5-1,CASSLVQQNTEAFF,TGCGCCAGCAGCTTGGTGCAGCAGAACACTGAAGCTTTCTTT
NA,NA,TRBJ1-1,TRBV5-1,CASSRAGMNTEAFF,TGCGCCAGCAGCCGCGCAGGAATGAACACTGAAGCTTTCTTT
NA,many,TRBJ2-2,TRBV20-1,CSARLTASGELFF,TGCAGTGCTAGATTGACCGCTAGCGGGGAGCTGTTTTTT
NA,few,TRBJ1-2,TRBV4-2,CASSQESGVFYGYTF,TGTGCCAGCAGCCAAGAATCAGGGGTATTCTATGGCTACACCTTC
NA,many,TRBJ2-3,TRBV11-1,CASSRVGTDTQYF,TGTGCCAGCAGCCGGGTGGGCACAGATACGCAGTATTTT
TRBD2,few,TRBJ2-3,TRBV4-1,CASSQGGLAGGSDTQYF,TGCGCCAGCAGCCAAGGGGGACTAGCGGGGGGGTCTGATACGCAGTATTTT
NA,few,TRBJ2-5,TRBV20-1,CSARGGGETQYF,TGCAGTGCTAGAGGAGGCGGGGAGACCCAGTACTTC
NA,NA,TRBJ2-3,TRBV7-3,CATRAGGGPVDTQYF,TGTGCCACGCGGGCAGGTGGGGGTCCTGTCGATACGCAGTATTTT
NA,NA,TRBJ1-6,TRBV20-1,CSARDHTQVDNSPLHF,TGCAGTGCTAGAGATCATACTCAGGTGGATAATTCACCCCTCCACTTT
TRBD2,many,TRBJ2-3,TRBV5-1,CASSLGGRDTQYF,TGCGCCAGCAGCTTGGGCGGGAGGGATACGCAGTATTTT
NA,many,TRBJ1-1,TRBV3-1,CASSHSDRLAFF,TGTGCCAGCAGCCACTCTGACAGACTAGCTTTCTTT
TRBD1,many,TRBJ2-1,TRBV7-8,CASSFLPGTGDGFF,TGTGCCAGCAGCTTCCTTCCCGGGACAGGGGACGGGTTCTTC
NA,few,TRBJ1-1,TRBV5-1,CASSLSGAANTEAFF,TGCGCCAGCAGCTTGTCAGGGGCGGCGAACACTGAAGCTTTCTTT
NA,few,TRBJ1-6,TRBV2,CASSEKLWGTVLVSYNSPLHF,TGTGCCAGCAGTGAGAAATTGTGGGGGACGGTTCTGGTCTCCTATAATTCACCCCTCCACTTT
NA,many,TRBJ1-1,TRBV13,CASSLESPGDLNTEAFF,TGTGCCAGCAGCCTTGAGTCGCCCGGGGATTTGAACACTGAAGCTTTCTTT
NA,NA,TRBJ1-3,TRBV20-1,CSARDIWEIYF,TGCAGTGCTAGGGACATTTGGGAAATATATTTT
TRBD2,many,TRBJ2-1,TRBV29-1,CSAHTSGGGSFDNEQFF,TGCAGCGCACATACTAGCGGGGGCGGCTCTTTTGACAATGAGCAGTTCTTC
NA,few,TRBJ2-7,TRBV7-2,CASSLEGGGPYEQYF,TGTGCCAGCAGCTTAGAGGGGGGGGGCCCCTACGAGCAGTACTTC
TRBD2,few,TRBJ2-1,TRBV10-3,CAISDPKTSGGSSYNEQFF,TGTGCCATCAGTGATCCTAAGACTAGCGGGGGGAGCTCCTACAATGAGCAGTTCTTC
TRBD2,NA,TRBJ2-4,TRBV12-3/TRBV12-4,CASSFATSGVLDIQYF,TGTGCCAGCAGTTTCGCGACCAGCGGGGTGTTGGACATTCAGTACTTC
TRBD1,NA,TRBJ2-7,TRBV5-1,CASGSAGQVFAYEQYF,TGCGCCAGCGGCTCCGCCGGACAGGTTTTTGCCTACGAGCAGTACTTC
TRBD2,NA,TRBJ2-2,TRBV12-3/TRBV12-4,CASGKRGAGGGELFF,TGTGCCAGCGGAAAGCGGGGGGCAGGAGGGGGGGAGCTGTTTTTT
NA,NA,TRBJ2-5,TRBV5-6,CASRERGDQETQYF,TGTGCCAGCAGGGAGAGGGGAGACCAAGAGACCCAGTACTTC
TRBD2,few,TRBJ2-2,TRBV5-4,CASSLSSGGLNTGELFF,TGTGCCAGCAGCCTATCTAGCGGGGGCCTGAACACCGGGGAGCTGTTTTTT
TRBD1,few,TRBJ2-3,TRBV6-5,CASSYRTGVSDTQYF,TGTGCCAGCAGTTACAGGACAGGCGTCTCAGATACGCAGTATTTT
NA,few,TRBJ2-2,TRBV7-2,CASSFFGDGELFF,TGTGCCAGCAGCTTTTTCGGGGACGGGGAGCTGTTTTTT
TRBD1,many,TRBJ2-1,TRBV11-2,CASSRVGTGANEQFF,TGTGCCAGCAGCCGGGTGGGGACAGGGGCGAATGAGCAGTTCTTC
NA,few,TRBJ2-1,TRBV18,CASSPIPAPEQFF,TGTGCCAGCTCACCTATCCCCGCACCTGAGCAGTTCTTC
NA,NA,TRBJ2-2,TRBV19,CASSLYGGENTGELFF,TGTGCCAGTAGCCTCTATGGGGGCGAGAACACCGGGGAGCTGTTTTTT
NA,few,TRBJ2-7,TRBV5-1,CASSFSAPTYEQYF,TGCGCCAGCAGCTTTTCGGCCCCTACCTACGAGCAGTACTTC
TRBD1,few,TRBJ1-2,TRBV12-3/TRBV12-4,CASRNDRGRGYTF,TGTGCCAGCAGAAACGACAGGGGGAGAGGCTACACCTTC
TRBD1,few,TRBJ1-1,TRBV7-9,CASTGQANTEAFF,TGTGCCAGTACGGGACAGGCGAACACTGAAGCTTTCTTT
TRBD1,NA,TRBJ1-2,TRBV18,CASSRTGLGYGYTF,TGTGCCAGCTCGCGGACAGGCCTGGGCTATGGCTACACCTTC
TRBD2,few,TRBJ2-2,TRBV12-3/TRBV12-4,CASTTTKRGLENTGELFF,TGTGCCAGCACCACGACGAAGCGGGGGCTTGAGAACACCGGGGAGCTGTTTTTT
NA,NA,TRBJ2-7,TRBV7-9,CASSVTGQNYEQYF,TGTGCCAGCAGCGTAACGGGCCAAAACTACGAGCAGTACTTC
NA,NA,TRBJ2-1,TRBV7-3,CASSLSGAPGGEQFF,TGTGCCAGCAGCTTGTCGGGGGCACCAGGCGGTGAGCAGTTCTTC
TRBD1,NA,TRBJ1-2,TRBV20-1,CSARALSPGQGSFGYTF,TGCAGTGCTAGAGCTTTATCTCCGGGACAGGGAAGTTTTGGCTACACCTTC
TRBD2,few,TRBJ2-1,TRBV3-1,CASSRGLEYNEQFF,TGTGCCAGCAGCCGCGGACTAGAGTACAATGAGCAGTTCTTC
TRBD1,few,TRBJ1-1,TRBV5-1,CASSSGTGAFTEAFF,TGCGCCAGCAGCTCCGGGACAGGGGCCTTCACTGAAGCTTTCTTT
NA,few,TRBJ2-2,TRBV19,CASSAPNTGELFF,TGTGCCAGTAGTGCCCCGAACACCGGGGAGCTGTTTTTT
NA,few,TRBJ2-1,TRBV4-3,CASSPGTARYNEQFF,TGCGCCAGCAGCCCAGGGACCGCGAGGTACAATGAGCAGTTCTTC
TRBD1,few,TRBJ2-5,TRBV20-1,CSADRTGQETQYF,TGCAGTGCTGACCGGACAGGTCAAGAGACCCAGTACTTC
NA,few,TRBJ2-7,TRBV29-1,CSVALGLSEQYF,TGCAGCGTGGCGTTGGGCTTATCCGAGCAGTACTTC
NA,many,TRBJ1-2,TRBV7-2,CASSLLGDLYTF,TGTGCCAGCAGCTTACTGGGGGACCTCTACACCTTC
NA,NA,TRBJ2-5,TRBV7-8,CASSKGGGPQYF,TGTGCCAGCAGCAAGGGGGGGGGGCCCCAGTACTTC
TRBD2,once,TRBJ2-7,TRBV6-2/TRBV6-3,CASRQTPGLAEKYF,TGTGCCAGCAGGCAGACGCCGGGACTAGCGGAGAAGTACTTC
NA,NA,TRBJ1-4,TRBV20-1,CSARPAGSANEKLFF,TGCAGTGCTAGGCCCGCAGGGTCAGCTAATGAAAAACTGTTTTTT
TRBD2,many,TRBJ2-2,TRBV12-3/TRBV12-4,CASSLRPRLATLLPNTGELFF,TGTGCCAGCAGTTTAAGACCGAGACTAGCGACCTTACTTCCGAACACCGGGGAGCTGTTTTTT
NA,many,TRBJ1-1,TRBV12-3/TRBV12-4,CASTQGRNTEAFF,TGTGCCAGCACCCAGGGGAGGAACACTGAAGCTTTCTTT